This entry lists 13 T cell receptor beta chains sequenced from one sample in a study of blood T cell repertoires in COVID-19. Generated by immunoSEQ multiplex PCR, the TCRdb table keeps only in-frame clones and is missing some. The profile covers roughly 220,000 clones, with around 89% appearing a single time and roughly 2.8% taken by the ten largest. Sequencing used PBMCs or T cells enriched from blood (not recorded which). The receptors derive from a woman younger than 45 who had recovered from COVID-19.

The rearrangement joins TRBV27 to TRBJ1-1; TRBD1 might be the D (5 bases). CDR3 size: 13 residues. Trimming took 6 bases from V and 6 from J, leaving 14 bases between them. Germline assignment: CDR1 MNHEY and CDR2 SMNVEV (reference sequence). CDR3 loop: CASSLSGGAEAFF. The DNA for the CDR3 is TGTGCCAGCAGCCTCTCGGGGGGGGCTGAAGCTTTCTTT.

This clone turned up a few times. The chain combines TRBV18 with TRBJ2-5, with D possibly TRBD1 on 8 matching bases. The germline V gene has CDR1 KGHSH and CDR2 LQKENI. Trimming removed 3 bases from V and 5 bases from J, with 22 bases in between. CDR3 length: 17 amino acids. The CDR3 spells CASSPPLLDRGGETQYF. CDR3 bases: TGTGCCAGCTCACCCCCTCTCCTAGACAGGGGAGGGGAGACCCAGTACTTC.

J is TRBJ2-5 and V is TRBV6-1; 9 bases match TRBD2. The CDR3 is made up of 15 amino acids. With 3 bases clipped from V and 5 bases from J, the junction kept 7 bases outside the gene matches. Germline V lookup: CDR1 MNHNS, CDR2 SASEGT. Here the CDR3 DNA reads TGTGCCAGCAGTGATCAGAGCGGGGGGATCGAGACCCAGTACTTC. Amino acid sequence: CASSDQSGGIETQYF.

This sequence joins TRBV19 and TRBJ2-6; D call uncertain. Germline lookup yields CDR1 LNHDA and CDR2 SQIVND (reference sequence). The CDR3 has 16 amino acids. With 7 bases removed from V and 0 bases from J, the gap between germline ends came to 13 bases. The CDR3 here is CASTYFHGSGANVLTF. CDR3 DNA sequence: TGTGCCAGTACCTACTTCCACGGCTCTGGGGCCAACGTCCTGACTTTC.

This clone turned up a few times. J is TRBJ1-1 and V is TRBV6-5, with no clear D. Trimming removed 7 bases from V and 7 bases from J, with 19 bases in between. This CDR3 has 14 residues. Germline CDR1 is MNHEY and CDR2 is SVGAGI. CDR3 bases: TGTGCCAGCATACCGGAGCCCGGGATGAGTGAAGCTTTCTTT. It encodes CASIPEPGMSEAFF.

CDR3 DNA: TGTGCCAGCAGCGTAGGGGTGTGGGGGGACCAAGAGACCCAGTACTTC. This sequence encodes CASSVGVWGDQETQYF. The V and J genes are TRBV9 and TRBJ2-5, with D possibly matching TRBD2 (6 bases). The CDR3 spans 16 residues. Germline lookup yields CDR1 SGDLS and CDR2 YYNGEE. V lost 0 bases to trimming and J lost 0 bases, with 12 bases between them.

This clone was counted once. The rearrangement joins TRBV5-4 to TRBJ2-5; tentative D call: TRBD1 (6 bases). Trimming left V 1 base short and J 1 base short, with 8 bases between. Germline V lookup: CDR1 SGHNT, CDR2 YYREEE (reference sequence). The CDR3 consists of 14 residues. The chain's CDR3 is CASSLQGSQETQYF. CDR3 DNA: TGTGCCAGCAGCTTGCAGGGGAGCCAAGAGACCCAGTACTTC.

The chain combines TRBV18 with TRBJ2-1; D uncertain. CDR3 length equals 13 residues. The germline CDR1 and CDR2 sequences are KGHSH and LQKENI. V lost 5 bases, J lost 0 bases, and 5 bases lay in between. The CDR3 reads CASSVASYNEQFF. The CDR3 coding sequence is TGTGCCAGCTCAGTGGCCTCCTACAATGAGCAGTTCTTC.

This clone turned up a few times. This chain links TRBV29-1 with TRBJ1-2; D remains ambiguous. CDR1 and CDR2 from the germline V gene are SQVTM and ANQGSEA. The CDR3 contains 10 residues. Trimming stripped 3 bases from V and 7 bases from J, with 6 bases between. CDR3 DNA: TGCAGCGTTGATACGGGTGGCTACACCTTC. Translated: CSVDTGGYTF.

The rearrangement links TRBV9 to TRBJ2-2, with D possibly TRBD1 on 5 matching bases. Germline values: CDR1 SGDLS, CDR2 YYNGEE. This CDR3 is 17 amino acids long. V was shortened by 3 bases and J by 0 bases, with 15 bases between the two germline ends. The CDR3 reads CASSGLRQFANTGELFF. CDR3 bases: TGTGCCAGCAGCGGGCTAAGACAGTTCGCGAACACCGGGGAGCTGTTTTTT.

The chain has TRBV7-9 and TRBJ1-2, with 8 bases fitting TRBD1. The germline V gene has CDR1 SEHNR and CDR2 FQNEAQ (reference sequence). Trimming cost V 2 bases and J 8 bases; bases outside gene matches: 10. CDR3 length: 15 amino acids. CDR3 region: CASSLLIGTGSGYTF. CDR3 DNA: TGTGCCAGCAGCTTACTTATAGGGACAGGCTCGGGCTACACCTTC. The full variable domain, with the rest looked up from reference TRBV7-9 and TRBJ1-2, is DTGVSQNPRHKITKRGQNVTFRCDPISEHNRLYWYRQTLGQGPEFLTYFQNEAQLEKSRLLSDRFSAERPKGSFSTLEIQRTEQGDSAMYLCASSLLIGTGSGYTFGSGTRLTVV.

The CDR3 sequence: CASKLAGHNEQFF. The CDR3 nucleotides read TGTGCCAGCAAACTAGCGGGGCACAATGAGCAGTTCTTC. The chain has TRBV6-5 and TRBJ2-1; 10 bases match TRBD2. CDR1 is MNHEY, CDR2 SVGAGI, per germline. V gave up 7 bases and J gave up 5 bases; unmatched junction bases: 2. The CDR3 has 13 amino acids.

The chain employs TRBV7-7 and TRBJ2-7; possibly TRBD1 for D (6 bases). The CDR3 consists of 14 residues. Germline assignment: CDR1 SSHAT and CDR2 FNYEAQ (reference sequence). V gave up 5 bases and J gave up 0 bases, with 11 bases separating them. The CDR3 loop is CASSIDRTSYEQYF. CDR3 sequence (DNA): TGTGCCAGCAGCATAGACAGGACCTCCTACGAGCAGTACTTC.